This T cell receptor beta chain is drawn from a study of blood T cells in healthy people across ages. General study results and limits: As age increased, TCR beta diversity per million T cells fell in a roughly linear fashion.

Combining a sample-barcoded 5' primer with a J-beta primer mix, a second PCR ran for roughly 7 to 11 cycles. TCRdb reprocessed the 5' RACE reads with MiXCR, giving one entry per CDR3 protein. The table shows approximately 900,000 distinct CDR3 sequences, with roughly 43% occurring only once. Remarks on this clonotype: Its antigen is currently unknown.

Germline CDR1 DFQATT, CDR2 SNEGSKA (reference sequence). This CDR3 comprises 13 residues. The sample was blood. This sequence was found in a man aged 25 to 40 in good health. The chain joins TRBV20-1 to TRBJ2-7, with D possibly matching TRBD2 (6 bases). The last part of the DNA fits TRBJ2-5 better; the J call may be wrong. The CDR3 spells CSAPGKMEGTQYF. CDR3 sequence (DNA): TGCAGTGCTCCAGGGAAGATGGAGGGGACCCAGTACTTC.